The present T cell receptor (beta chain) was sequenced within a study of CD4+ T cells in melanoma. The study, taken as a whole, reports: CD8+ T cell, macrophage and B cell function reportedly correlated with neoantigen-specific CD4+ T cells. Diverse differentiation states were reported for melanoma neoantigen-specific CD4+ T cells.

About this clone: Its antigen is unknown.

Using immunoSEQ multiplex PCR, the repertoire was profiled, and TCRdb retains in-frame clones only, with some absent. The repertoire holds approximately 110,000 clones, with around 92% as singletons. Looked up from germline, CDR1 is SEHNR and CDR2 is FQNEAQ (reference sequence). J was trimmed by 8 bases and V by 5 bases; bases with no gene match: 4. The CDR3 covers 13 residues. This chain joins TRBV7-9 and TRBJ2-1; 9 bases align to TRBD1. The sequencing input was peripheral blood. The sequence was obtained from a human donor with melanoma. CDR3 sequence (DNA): TGTGCCAGCAGCCGAACAGGGGGCGATGAGCAGTTCTTC. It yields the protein CASSRTGGDEQFF.